This TCR beta chain was captured in a study of cytotoxic CD8 clonotypes in ibrutinib-treated CLL. Sequencing used immunoSEQ multiplex PCR; TCRdb keeps in-frame clones, though not all of them. The top ten hold roughly 20% of the sample, which has approximately 53,000 clones, around four fifths seen once. The CDR3 is 17 residues long. This chain joins TRBV21-1 and TRBJ2-7; the table's D call of TRBD1 was not tested on the DNA. TRBV21-1 is given as a pseudogene. The source was PBMCs, collected after 24 months of ibrutinib treatment. This clonotype was obtained from a human donor with chronic lymphocytic leukemia. The CDR3 sequence: CASSKEFDRKSSYEQYF. The CDR3 nucleotides are TGTGCCAGCAGCAAAGAATTTGACAGGAAAAGCTCCTACGAGCAGTACTTC.